This T cell receptor (beta chain) is from a study of beta chain features in type 1 diabetes. CD4+ cells of the naive, central memory, regulatory and stem cell-like memory types were sorted via CD45RO/CCR7/CD25/CD127/CD95/CD27. Study findings and constraints: Relative to healthy donors, patients appeared to have naive, central memory and Treg TCRB repertoires that were more similar. Junctions at VDJ sites from type 1 diabetes patients had fewer insertions and more deletions.

A note on this clone: The antigen remains unidentified.

The sequenced template was cDNA made from the entire isolated RNA. Deep immunoSEQ sequencing covered naive, central memory and regulatory T cell samples. The repertoire was sequenced with immunoSEQ multiplex PCR; TCRdb's copy has only in-frame clones and lacks some. This table holds some 500,000 clones, roughly 11% found once. The specimen was naive CD4+ T cells from blood. This receptor was obtained from a woman under 30 in good health.

This chain's CDR3 is CASSSASGSTDTQYF. The CDR3 nucleotides read TGTGCCAGCAGTTCCGCTAGCGGGAGCACAGATACGCAGTATTTT. This sequence joins TRBV6-5 and TRBJ2-3, with 8 bases fitting TRBD2. The CDR3 covers 15 residues. Per the germline V gene, CDR1 is MNHEY and CDR2 is SVGAGI. The V gene end was trimmed by 4 bases and the J gene end by 0 bases; junction bases not matched to a gene: 3.